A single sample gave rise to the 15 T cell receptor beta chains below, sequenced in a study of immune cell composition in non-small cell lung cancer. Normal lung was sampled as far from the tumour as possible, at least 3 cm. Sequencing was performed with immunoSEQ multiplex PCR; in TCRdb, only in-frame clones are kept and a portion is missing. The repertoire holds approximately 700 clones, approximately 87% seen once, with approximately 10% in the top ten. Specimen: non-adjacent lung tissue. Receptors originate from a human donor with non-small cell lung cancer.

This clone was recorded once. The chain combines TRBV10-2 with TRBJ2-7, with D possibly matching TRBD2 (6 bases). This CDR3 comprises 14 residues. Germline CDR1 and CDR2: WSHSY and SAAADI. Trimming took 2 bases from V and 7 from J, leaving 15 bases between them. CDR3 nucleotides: TGCGCCAGCAGTGAGGCTAGCGCCTTTGATGAGCAGTACTTC. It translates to CASSEASAFDEQYF.

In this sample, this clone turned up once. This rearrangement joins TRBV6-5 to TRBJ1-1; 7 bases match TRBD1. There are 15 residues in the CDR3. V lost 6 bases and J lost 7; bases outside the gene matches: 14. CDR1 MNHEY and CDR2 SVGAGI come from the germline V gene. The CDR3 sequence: CASSRPSTGDGEAFF. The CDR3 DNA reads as TGTGCCAGCAGCCGCCCCTCCACAGGGGATGGTGAAGCTTTCTTT.

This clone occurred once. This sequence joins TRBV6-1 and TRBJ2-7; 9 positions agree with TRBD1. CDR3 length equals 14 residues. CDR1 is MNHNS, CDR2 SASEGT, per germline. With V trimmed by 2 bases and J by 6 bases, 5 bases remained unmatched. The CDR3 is CASSEKGQGSEQYF. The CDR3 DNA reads TGTGCCAGCAGTGAAAAGGGACAGGGAAGCGAGCAGTACTTC.

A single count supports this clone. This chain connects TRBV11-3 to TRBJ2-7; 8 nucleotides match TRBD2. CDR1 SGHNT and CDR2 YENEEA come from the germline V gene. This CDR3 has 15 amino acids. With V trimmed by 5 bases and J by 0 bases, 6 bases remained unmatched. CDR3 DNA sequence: TGTGCCAGCAGCCTACTAGCGGAAAGCTCCTACGAGCAGTACTTC. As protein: CASSLLAESSYEQYF.

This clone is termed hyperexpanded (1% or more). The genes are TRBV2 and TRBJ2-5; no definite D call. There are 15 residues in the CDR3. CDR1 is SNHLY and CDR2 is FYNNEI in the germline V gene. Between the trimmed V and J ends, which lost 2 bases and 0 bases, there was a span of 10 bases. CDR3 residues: CASSEKAAYQETQYF. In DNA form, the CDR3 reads TGTGCCAGCAGTGAAAAGGCGGCCTACCAAGAGACCCAGTACTTC.

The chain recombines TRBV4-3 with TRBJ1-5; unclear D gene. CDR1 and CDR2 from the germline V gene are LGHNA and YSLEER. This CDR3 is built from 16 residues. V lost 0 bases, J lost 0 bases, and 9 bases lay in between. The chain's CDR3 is CASSQDRFSSNQPQHF. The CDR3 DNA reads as TGCGCCAGCAGCCAAGACCGTTTTTCTAGCAATCAGCCCCAGCATTTT.

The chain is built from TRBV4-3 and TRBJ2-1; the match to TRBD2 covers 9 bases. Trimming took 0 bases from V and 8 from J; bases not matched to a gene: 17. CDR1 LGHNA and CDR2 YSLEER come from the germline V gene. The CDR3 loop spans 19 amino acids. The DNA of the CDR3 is TGCGCCAGCAGCCAAGATCTCGTTAGTCTGGCGGGGGGGCAGCATGAGCAGTTCTTC. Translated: CASSQDLVSLAGGQHEQFF.

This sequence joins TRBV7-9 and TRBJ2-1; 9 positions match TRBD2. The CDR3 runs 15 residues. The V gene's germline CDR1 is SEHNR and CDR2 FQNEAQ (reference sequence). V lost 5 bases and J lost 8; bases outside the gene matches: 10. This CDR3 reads CASSPRGGQFDEQFF. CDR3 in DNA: TGTGCCAGCAGCCCGCGGGGGGGCCAGTTCGATGAGCAGTTCTTC.

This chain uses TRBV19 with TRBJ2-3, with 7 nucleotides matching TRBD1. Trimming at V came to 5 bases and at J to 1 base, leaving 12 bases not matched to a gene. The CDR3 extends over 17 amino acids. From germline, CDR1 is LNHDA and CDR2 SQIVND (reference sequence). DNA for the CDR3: TGTGCCAGTAGTCCAACGACAGGGCGAGCGGGCACAGATACGCAGTATTTT. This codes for CASSPTTGRAGTDTQYF.

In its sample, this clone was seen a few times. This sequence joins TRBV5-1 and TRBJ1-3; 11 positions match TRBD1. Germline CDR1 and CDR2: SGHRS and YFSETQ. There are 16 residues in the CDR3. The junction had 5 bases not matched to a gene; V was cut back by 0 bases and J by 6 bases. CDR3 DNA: TGCGCCAGCAGCTTGGATGGACAGGGGGCTGAAAACACCATATATTTT. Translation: CASSLDGQGAENTIYF.

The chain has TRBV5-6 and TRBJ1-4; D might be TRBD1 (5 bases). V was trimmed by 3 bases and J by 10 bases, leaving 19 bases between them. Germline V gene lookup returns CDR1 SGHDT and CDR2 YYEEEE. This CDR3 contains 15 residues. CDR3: CASSSGTGGDRKLFF. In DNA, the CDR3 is TGTGCCAGCAGCTCTGGGACCGGGGGTGACCGAAAACTGTTTTTT. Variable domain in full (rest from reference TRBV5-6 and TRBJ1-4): DAGVTQSPTHLIKTRGQQVTLRCSPKSGHDTVSWYQQALGQGPQFIFQYYEEEERQRGNFPDRFSGHQFPNYSSELNVNALLLGDSALYLCASSSGTGGDRKLFFGSGTQLSVL.

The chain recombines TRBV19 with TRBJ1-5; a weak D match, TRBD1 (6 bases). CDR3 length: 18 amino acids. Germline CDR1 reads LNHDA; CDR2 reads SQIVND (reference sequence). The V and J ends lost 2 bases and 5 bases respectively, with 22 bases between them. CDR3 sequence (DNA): TGTGCCAGTAGTATAAAACTGGTGGACAGTTGGCGATATCAGCCCCAGCATTTT. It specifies CASSIKLVDSWRYQPQHF.

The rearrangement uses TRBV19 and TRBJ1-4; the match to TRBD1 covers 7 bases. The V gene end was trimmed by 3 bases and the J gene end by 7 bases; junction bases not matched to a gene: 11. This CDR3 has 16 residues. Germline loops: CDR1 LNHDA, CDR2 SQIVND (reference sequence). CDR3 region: CASSIQAWNRGEKLFF. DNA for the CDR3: TGTGCCAGTAGTATCCAAGCCTGGAACAGGGGTGAAAAACTGTTTTTT.

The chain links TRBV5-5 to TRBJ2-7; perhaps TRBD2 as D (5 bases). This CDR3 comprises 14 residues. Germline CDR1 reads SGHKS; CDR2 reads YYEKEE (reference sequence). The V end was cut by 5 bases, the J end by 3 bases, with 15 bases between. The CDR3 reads CASSSGGLGYEQYF. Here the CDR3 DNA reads TGTGCCAGCAGTTCAGGCGGACTGGGCTACGAGCAGTACTTC.

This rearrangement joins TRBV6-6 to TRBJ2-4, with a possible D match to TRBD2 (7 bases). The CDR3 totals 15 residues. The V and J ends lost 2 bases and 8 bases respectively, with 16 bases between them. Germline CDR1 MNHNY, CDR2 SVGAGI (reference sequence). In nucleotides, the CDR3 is TGTGCCAGCAGTTACAGCCGAGGGGGGGGAGACATTCAGTACTTC. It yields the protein CASSYSRGGGDIQYF.